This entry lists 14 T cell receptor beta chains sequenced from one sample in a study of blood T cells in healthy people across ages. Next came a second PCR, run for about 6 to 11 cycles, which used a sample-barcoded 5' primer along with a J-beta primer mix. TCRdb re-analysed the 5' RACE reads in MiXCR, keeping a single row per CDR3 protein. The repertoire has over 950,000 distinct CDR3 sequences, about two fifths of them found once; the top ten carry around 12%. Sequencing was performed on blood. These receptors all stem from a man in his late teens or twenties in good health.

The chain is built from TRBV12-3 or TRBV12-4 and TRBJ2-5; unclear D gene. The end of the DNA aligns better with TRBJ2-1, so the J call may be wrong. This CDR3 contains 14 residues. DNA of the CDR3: TGTGCCAGCAGTTCCCATCCGTACCAAGAGACCCAGTTCTTC. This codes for CASSSHPYQETQFF.

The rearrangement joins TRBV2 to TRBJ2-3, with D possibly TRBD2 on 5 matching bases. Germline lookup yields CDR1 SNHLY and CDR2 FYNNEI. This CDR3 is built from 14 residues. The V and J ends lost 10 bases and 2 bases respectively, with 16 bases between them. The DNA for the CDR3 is TGTGCCAACAAATCGGGAACATCCACAGATACGCAGTATTTT. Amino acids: CANKSGTSTDTQYF.

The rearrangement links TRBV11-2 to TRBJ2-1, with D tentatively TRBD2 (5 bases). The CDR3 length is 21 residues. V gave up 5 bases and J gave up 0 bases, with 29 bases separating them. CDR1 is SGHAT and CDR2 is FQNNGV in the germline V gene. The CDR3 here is CASSPLSAVGGLFSSYNEQFF. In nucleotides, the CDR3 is TGTGCCAGCAGCCCTCTTAGTGCGGTTGGAGGACTTTTCAGCTCCTACAATGAGCAGTTCTTC.

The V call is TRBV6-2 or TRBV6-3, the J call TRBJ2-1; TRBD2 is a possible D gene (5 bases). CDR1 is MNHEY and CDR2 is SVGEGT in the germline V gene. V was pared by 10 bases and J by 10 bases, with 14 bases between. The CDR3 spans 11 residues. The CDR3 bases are TGTGCCACCCGGGGAGCTTACGAGCAGTTCTTC. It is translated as CATRGAYEQFF.

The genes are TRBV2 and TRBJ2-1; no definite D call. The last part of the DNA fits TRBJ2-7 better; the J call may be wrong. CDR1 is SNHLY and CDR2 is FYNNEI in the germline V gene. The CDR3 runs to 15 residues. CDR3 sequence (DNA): TGTGCCAGCAGTGAAAGGGATCCCTCCTACAATGAGCAGTACTTC. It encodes CASSERDPSYNEQYF.

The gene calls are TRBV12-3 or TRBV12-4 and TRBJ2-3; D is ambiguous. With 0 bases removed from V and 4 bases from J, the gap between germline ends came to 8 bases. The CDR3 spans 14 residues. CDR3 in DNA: TGTGCCAGCAGTTTAGCGGTGAGAGCAGATACGCAGTATTTT. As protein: CASSLAVRADTQYF.

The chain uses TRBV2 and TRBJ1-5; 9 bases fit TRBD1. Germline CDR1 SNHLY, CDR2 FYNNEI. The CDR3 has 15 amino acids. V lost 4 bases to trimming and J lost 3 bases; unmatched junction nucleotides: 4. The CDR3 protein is CASSGDREFNQPQHF. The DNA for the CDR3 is TGTGCCAGCAGTGGGGACAGGGAGTTCAATCAGCCCCAGCATTTT.

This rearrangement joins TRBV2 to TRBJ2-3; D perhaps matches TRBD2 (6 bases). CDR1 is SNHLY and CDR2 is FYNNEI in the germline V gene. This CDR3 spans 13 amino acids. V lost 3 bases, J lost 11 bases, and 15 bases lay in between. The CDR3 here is CASSEVGGYKQYF. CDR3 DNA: TGTGCCAGCAGTGAGGTAGGAGGGTACAAGCAGTATTTT.

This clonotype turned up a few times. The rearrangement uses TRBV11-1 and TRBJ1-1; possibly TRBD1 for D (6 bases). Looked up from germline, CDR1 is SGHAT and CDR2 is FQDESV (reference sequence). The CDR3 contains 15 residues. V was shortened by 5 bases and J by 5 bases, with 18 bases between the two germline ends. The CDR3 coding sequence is TGTGCCAGCAGCGCCCCCCTACAGGGTGGGACTGAAGCTTTCTTT. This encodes CASSAPLQGGTEAFF.

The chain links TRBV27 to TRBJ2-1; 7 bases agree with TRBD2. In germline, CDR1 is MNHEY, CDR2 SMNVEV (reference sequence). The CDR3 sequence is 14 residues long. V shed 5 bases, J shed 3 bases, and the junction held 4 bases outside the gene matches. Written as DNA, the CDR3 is TGTGCCAGCAGTATCAGCGGGGTCTACAATGAGCAGTTCTTC. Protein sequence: CASSISGVYNEQFF.

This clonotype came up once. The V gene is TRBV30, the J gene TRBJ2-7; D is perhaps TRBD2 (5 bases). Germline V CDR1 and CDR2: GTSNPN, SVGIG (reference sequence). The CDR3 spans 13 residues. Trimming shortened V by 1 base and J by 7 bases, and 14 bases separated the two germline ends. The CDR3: CAWSGGPEGEQYF. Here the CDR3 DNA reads TGTGCCTGGAGTGGAGGGCCTGAAGGGGAGCAGTACTTC.

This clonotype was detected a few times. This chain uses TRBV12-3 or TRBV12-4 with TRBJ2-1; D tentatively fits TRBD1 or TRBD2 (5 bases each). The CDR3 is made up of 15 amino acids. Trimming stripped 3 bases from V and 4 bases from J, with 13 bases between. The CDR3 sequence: CASSFGDQSYNEQFF. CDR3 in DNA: TGTGCCAGCAGTTTTGGGGACCAATCTTACAATGAGCAGTTCTTC.

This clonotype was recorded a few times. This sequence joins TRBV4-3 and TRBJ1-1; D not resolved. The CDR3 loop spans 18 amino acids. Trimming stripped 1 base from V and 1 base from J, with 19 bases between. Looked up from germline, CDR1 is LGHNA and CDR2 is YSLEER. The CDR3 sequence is CASSQVSEGGTGNTEAFF. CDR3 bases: TGCGCCAGCAGCCAAGTATCCGAGGGAGGTACGGGGAACACTGAAGCTTTCTTT.

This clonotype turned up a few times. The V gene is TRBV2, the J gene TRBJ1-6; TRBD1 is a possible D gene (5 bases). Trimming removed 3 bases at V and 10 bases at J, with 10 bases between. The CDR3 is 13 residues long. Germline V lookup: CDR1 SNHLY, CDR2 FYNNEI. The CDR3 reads CASSDRERSPLHF. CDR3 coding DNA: TGTGCCAGCAGTGACAGGGAGCGATCACCCCTCCACTTT.